A single sample is the source of the 30 T cell receptor beta chains below, sequenced in a study of T cells in Graves' hyperthyroidism and ophthalmopathy. What was amplified from RNA transcripts were TCR beta CDR3 regions. The HTBI primer set drove a first-round RT-PCR of the TCR CDR3. TCRdb re-analysed the multiplex PCR reads in MiXCR, keeping a single row per CDR3 protein. The repertoire consists of hundreds of thousands of distinct CDR3 sequences, with more than 13% occurring once and the leading ten covering 32%. Sequencing was done on a sample of blood. The receptors stem from a woman in her 30s with Graves' hyperthyroidism.

This clonotype was found many times. This chain uses TRBV28 with TRBJ2-3; perhaps TRBD2 as D (5 bases). The CDR3 length is 15 residues. From germline, CDR1 is MDHEN and CDR2 SYDVKM. The germline V and J ends were trimmed by 6 bases and 7 bases, with 20 bases remaining between them. CDR3 nucleotides: TGTGCCAGCAGCCTAACTAGTCCTTCATCACATACGCAGTATTTT. It encodes CASSLTSPSSHTQYF.

In its sample, this clonotype was seen many times. The rearrangement uses TRBV20-1 and TRBJ1-1; 8 bases are a match to TRBD1. The CDR3 runs to 13 residues. CDR1 is DFQATT, CDR2 SNEGSKA, per germline (reference sequence). V lost 5 bases and J lost 1; bases outside the gene matches: 3. CDR3 protein: CSAEGTGNTEAFF. CDR3 sequence (DNA): TGCAGTGCTGAGGGGACAGGGAACACTGAAGCTTTCTTT.

This clonotype was found many times. V and J are TRBV29-1 and TRBJ2-5; 8 positions match TRBD2. V dropped 4 bases and J dropped 5; count of bases not matched to a gene: 0. Germline loops: CDR1 SQVTM, CDR2 ANQGSEA. This CDR3 has 11 amino acids. CDR3 coding DNA: TGCAGCGTTGCGGGAGGGGAGACCCAGTACTTC. It codes for CSVAGGETQYF. The entire variable domain, with the rest obtained from reference TRBV29-1 and TRBJ2-5, is as follows: SAVISQKPSRDICQRGTSLTIQCQVDSQVTMMFWYRQQPGQSLTLIATANQGSEATYESGFVIDKFPISRPNLTFSTLTVSNMSPEDSSIYLCSVAGGETQYFGPGTRLLVL.

The chain recombines TRBV20-1 with TRBJ1-2; TRBD1 is a possible D gene (6 bases). The germline V and J ends were trimmed by 0 bases and 4 bases, with 12 bases remaining between them. This CDR3 spans 14 amino acids. Germline V gives CDR1 DFQATT, CDR2 SNEGSKA (reference sequence). CDR3 loop: CSARDAGAIYGYTF. CDR3 coding DNA: TGCAGTGCTAGAGACGCAGGGGCAATCTATGGCTACACCTTC.

This clonotype occurred once. Being one base from a much bigger clone, this may be a read error. The chain has TRBV12-5 and TRBJ2-1; tentatively, D is TRBD2 (5 bases). Germline loops: CDR1 LGHNT, CDR2 FRNRAP. The CDR3 totals 16 residues. Written as DNA, the CDR3 is TGTGCTAGTGGTTTGGCCGACGGACTTATCTACAATGAGCAGCTCTTC. Translation: CASGLADGLIYNEQLF.

The rearrangement joins TRBV10-3 to TRBJ2-7; TRBD1 matches at 10 bases. Germline V lookup: CDR1 ENHRY, CDR2 SYGVKD. Trimming cost V 6 bases and J 4 bases; bases outside gene matches: 6. CDR3 length equals 14 residues. CDR3 region: CAIRPGQGVYEQYF. The CDR3 nucleotides are TGTGCCATCAGACCTGGACAGGGGGTTTACGAGCAGTACTTC.

There are a few counts of this clonotype. V gene TRBV12-3 or TRBV12-4 combines with J gene TRBJ2-2; D uncertain. The CDR3 is 14 amino acids. V lost 4 bases and J 5 bases, leaving 11 bases between the germline ends. The CDR3 loop is CASSSQVDTGELFF. CDR3 DNA sequence: TGTGCCAGCAGTTCGCAAGTGGATACCGGGGAGCTGTTTTTT.

As to this clonotype: This may come from a read error, since a much larger clone is one base off. The CDR3 sequence is CASSGASGSLRGTDTQYF. The CDR3 coding sequence is TGTGCCAGCAGTGGAGCTAGCGGATCCCTCAGGGGCACAGATACGCAGTATTTT. V is TRBV2 and J is TRBJ2-3, with 7 bases fitting TRBD2. The germline gives CDR1 SNHLY, CDR2 FYNNEI. Trimming took 4 bases from V and 1 from J; bases not matched to a gene: 14. The CDR3 totals 18 residues.

J is TRBJ2-3 and V is TRBV27; D not resolved. This CDR3 has 15 residues. Germline CDR1 reads MNHEY; CDR2 reads SMNVEV (reference sequence). Trimming stripped 3 bases from V and 0 bases from J, with 10 bases between. The CDR3 loop is CASSFASLSTDTQYF. As DNA, the CDR3 is TGTGCCAGCAGTTTTGCAAGCCTCAGCACAGATACGCAGTATTTT.

This clonotype was recorded many times. The chain couples TRBV5-1 to TRBJ2-3; no reliable D call. Germline-derived CDR1 and CDR2 are SGHRS and YFSETQ. Between the trimmed V and J ends, which lost 3 bases and 2 bases, there was a span of 10 bases. The CDR3 covers 14 residues. CDR3 in amino acids: CASSSGRYTDTQYF. CDR3 sequence (DNA): TGCGCCAGCAGCTCCGGTCGGTACACAGATACGCAGTATTTT.

Regarding this clonotype: A read error is possible here, since a much larger clone lies one base away. CDR3 sequence: CASSLEGDTEAFF. The CDR3 nucleotides read TGTGCCAGCAGCTTAGAGGGGGACACTGAAGCTTTCTTT. J is TRBJ1-1 and V is TRBV3-1; D may be TRBD1 (6 bases). Trimming stripped 5 bases from V and 3 bases from J, with 10 bases between. The germline V gene has CDR1 LGHDT and CDR2 YNNKEL (reference sequence). This CDR3 is built from 13 residues.

This clonotype showed up many times. The V call is TRBV5-1, the J call TRBJ1-6; 7 nucleotides align to TRBD1. The trim removed 0 bases at V and 9 bases at J, leaving 6 bases unmatched. CDR1 and CDR2 (germline): SGHRS, YFSETQ. This CDR3 region has 15 residues. The CDR3 DNA reads TGCGCCAGCAGCTTGGCCACAGGGGAATCTTCACCCCTCCACTTT. Translating gives CASSLATGESSPLHF.

This clonotype was counted ten times or more. CDR3 in amino acids: CASSTDGQGGEYGYTF. The CDR3 DNA reads as TGTGCCAGCTCAACTGACGGACAGGGAGGGGAATATGGCTACACCTTC. The V gene is TRBV18, the J gene TRBJ1-2; 8 bases are shared with TRBD1. Trimming at V came to 5 bases and at J to 5 bases, leaving 13 bases not matched to a gene. CDR1 and CDR2 from the germline V gene are KGHSH and LQKENI. CDR3 size: 16 residues.

This clonotype occurred many times. V usage is TRBV28 and J usage is TRBJ2-3; TRBD2 agrees at 9 bases. V dropped 5 bases and J dropped 0; count of bases not matched to a gene: 9. The CDR3 contains 17 residues. From germline, CDR1 is MDHEN and CDR2 SYDVKM. The DNA of the CDR3 is TGTGCCAGCAGTAGACCTACTAGCGGGTATAGCACAGATACGCAGTATTTT. Translating it yields CASSRPTSGYSTDTQYF.

This clonotype was observed a few times. The chain links TRBV4-1 to TRBJ2-1; 7 nucleotides match TRBD2. V lost 2 bases, J lost 7 bases, and 35 bases stayed unmatched. Germline CDR1 is MGHRA and CDR2 is YSYEKL. CDR3 length: 24 amino acids. Here the CDR3 reads CASSQIRRIGLGDRNRGRENEQFF. The CDR3 DNA sequence: TGCGCCAGCAGCCAAATTCGGCGTATAGGACTAGGGGACCGAAATAGAGGTAGGGAAAATGAGCAGTTCTTC.

The chain carries TRBV6-5 and TRBJ2-3, with D tentatively TRBD1 or TRBD2 (5 bases each). Germline CDR1 reads MNHEY; CDR2 reads SVGAGI. With 0 bases removed from V and 3 bases from J, the gap between germline ends came to 13 bases. CDR3 length: 16 residues. Here the CDR3 reads CASSYSIRDQTDTQYF. As DNA, the CDR3 is TGTGCCAGCAGTTACTCGATTAGGGACCAAACAGATACGCAGTATTTT.

The chain carries TRBV5-1 and TRBJ2-1; D might be TRBD2 (5 bases). Trimming left V 6 bases short and J 10 bases short, with 17 bases between. The CDR3 spans 13 residues. Per germline, CDR1 SGHRS and CDR2 YFSETQ. Here the CDR3 reads CASTSPRGFEQFF. The CDR3 bases are TGCGCCAGCACTTCGCCCAGAGGGTTCGAGCAGTTCTTC.

This clonotype was found many times. The genes are TRBV3-1 and TRBJ2-7, with 9 bases aligning to TRBD1. Germline assignment: CDR1 LGHDT and CDR2 YNNKEL (reference sequence). The CDR3 totals 14 residues. The V segment lost 4 bases and the J segment 4 bases; nucleotides outside the gene matches: 5. CDR3 residues: CASSPWDREYEQYF. The CDR3, as DNA: TGTGCCAGCAGCCCCTGGGACAGGGAATACGAGCAGTACTTC.

This clonotype was seen ten or more times. The V call is TRBV12-3 or TRBV12-4, the J call TRBJ2-5, with 8 bases aligning to TRBD2. The CDR3 is made up of 13 amino acids. The trim removed 8 bases at V and 3 bases at J, leaving 5 bases unmatched. The CDR3 region has the DNA TGTGCCAGCGGGGAACTAGCGGAAGAGACCCAGTACTTC. It specifies CASGELAEETQYF.

This clonotype was found a few times. The CDR3 spells CASSEGWRGADTQYF. DNA of the CDR3: TGCGCCAGCAGTGAGGGCTGGCGAGGGGCAGATACGCAGTATTTT. The rearrangement links TRBV10-1 to TRBJ2-3, with D perhaps matching TRBD1 or TRBD2 (5 bases each). The CDR3 has 15 residues. Germline loops: CDR1 WNHNN, CDR2 SYGVQD (reference sequence). The germline V and J ends were trimmed by 2 bases and 4 bases, with 13 bases remaining between them.

This clonotype was recorded at least ten times. The chain uses TRBV20-1 and TRBJ2-3; perhaps TRBD2 as D (6 bases). V dropped 3 bases and J dropped 5 bases, with 15 bases sitting between them. This CDR3 region has 14 residues. Germline V gives CDR1 DFQATT, CDR2 SNEGSKA (reference sequence). CDR3: CSAREGVRRDTQYF. The CDR3 bases are TGCAGTGCTAGGGAGGGCGTGAGGAGAGATACGCAGTATTTT.

This chain joins TRBV6-1 and TRBJ2-5; 8 nucleotides line up with TRBD1. The CDR3 contains 16 residues. Germline assignment: CDR1 MNHNS and CDR2 SASEGT. The J segment lost 5 bases and the V segment lost 6 bases, leaving 14 bases of the junction unmatched. The CDR3 coding sequence is TGTGCCAGCAGATTCAGACAGGGGCCCGAGCTGGAGACCCAGTACTTC. The encoded protein is CASRFRQGPELETQYF.

The chain uses TRBV3-1 and TRBJ1-4; the match to TRBD1 covers 8 bases. Germline CDR1 and CDR2: LGHDT and YNNKEL (reference sequence). This CDR3 comprises 15 residues. Germline trimming cut 1 base from V and 8 bases from J; bases unmatched to any gene: 6. The CDR3 protein is CASSQVGQGEEKLFF. CDR3 nucleotide sequence: TGTGCCAGCAGCCAAGTCGGACAGGGAGAGGAAAAACTGTTTTTT.

This clonotype was counted many times. The gene calls are TRBV27 and TRBJ2-7; tentative D call: TRBD2 (6 bases). This CDR3 spans 15 amino acids. The germline V gene has CDR1 MNHEY and CDR2 SMNVEV (reference sequence). Trimming stripped 3 bases from V and 1 base from J, with 13 bases between. This CDR3 is CASSFYPGGSYEQYF. The DNA for the CDR3 is TGTGCCAGCAGTTTTTATCCCGGGGGATCCTACGAGCAGTACTTC.

This clonotype was observed at least ten times. This chain joins TRBV12-5 and TRBJ2-5; tentative D call: TRBD2 (5 bases). Germline CDR1 LGHNT, CDR2 FRNRAP. Trimming left V 5 bases short and J 5 bases short, with 18 bases between. This CDR3 is 15 amino acids long. The CDR3 bases are TGTGCTAGTGGTCTGGCTCTAGCTCAGCCGGAGACCCAGTACTTC. Translated: CASGLALAQPETQYF.

This chain joins TRBV6-2 or TRBV6-3 and TRBJ2-7; 10 bases fit TRBD2. V dropped 7 bases and J dropped 1; count of bases not matched to a gene: 7. Germline-derived CDR1 and CDR2 are MNHEY and SVGEGT. The CDR3 loop spans 15 amino acids. The CDR3 reads CASKRLAGDSYEQYF. The CDR3, as DNA: TGTGCCAGCAAGAGGCTAGCGGGAGATTCCTACGAGCAGTACTTC.

This clonotype was seen at least ten times. The rearrangement joins TRBV28 to TRBJ2-1, with TRBD2 matching over 13 bases. Germline V lookup: CDR1 MDHEN, CDR2 SYDVKM. With V trimmed by 4 bases and J by 8 bases, 5 bases remained unmatched. The CDR3 extends over 15 amino acids. The CDR3 here is CASSSTSGRADEQFF. DNA for the CDR3: TGTGCCAGCAGTTCCACTAGCGGGAGGGCGGATGAGCAGTTCTTC.

This clonotype was detected many times. V and J are TRBV3-1 and TRBJ2-7; D is ambiguous. Germline assignment: CDR1 LGHDT and CDR2 YNNKEL (reference sequence). The CDR3 sequence is 14 residues long. The germline V and J ends were trimmed by 1 base and 3 bases, with 10 bases remaining between them. The CDR3 spells CASSQAGSDYEQYF. The CDR3 DNA follows: TGTGCCAGCAGCCAAGCGGGCTCTGACTACGAGCAGTACTTC.

This clonotype was counted a few times. The chain joins TRBV6-5 to TRBJ1-4, with 8 bases identical to TRBD1. The CDR3 is 17 amino acids. Germline-derived CDR1 and CDR2 are MNHEY and SVGAGI. V gave up 2 bases and J gave up 2 bases; unmatched junction bases: 7. The CDR3 protein is CASSYTRSGGTNEKLFF. The CDR3 nucleotides read TGTGCCAGCAGTTACACACGATCAGGGGGCACTAATGAAAAACTGTTTTTT.

This clonotype was observed many times. The chain is built from TRBV6-6 and TRBJ2-5, with 7 bases matching TRBD2. The germline CDR1 and CDR2 sequences are MNHNY and SVGAGI (reference sequence). The CDR3 is made up of 15 amino acids. V lost 0 bases to trimming and J lost 0 bases; unmatched junction nucleotides: 1. As DNA, the CDR3 is TGTGCCAGCAGTTACTCCGCGGGAGACCAAGAGACCCAGTACTTC. It is translated as CASSYSAGDQETQYF.